Below are 10 T cell receptor beta chains sequenced from a single sample in a study of T cell responses to AZD1222 COVID-19 vaccine. Sequencing used immunoSEQ multiplex PCR; TCRdb keeps in-frame clones, though not all of them. The sample has roughly 160,000 clones; just over 90% are singletons. The input for sequencing was peripheral blood, taken on day 0 of AZD1222 vaccination. The receptors derive from an adult in good health.

This clone was counted a single time. V usage is TRBV10-3 and J usage is TRBJ1-6, with D possibly matching TRBD1 (5 bases). V was cut by 3 bases and J by 0 bases, with 15 bases left in between. The V gene's germline CDR1 is ENHRY and CDR2 SYGVKD. This CDR3 is 18 amino acids long. In nucleotides, the CDR3 is TGTGCCATCAGTGACCCGACGCGGGGGTCCTCCTATAATTCACCCCTCCACTTT. Translated: CAISDPTRGSSYNSPLHF.

This rearrangement joins TRBV7-8 to TRBJ1-2, with TRBD1 matching 7 bases. V shed 5 bases, J shed 6 bases, and the junction held 6 bases outside the gene matches. The CDR3 is 13 residues long. Germline lookup yields CDR1 SGHVS and CDR2 FQNEAQ. The CDR3 nucleotides read TGTGCCAGCAGCGCAGACAGGGAACATGGCTACACCTTC. It translates to CASSADREHGYTF.

The chain recombines TRBV7-2 with TRBJ2-1, with 10 bases fitting TRBD2. V trimming: 3 bases; J trimming: 1 base; junction bases outside the gene matches: 6. The V gene's germline CDR1 is SGHTA and CDR2 FQGNSA. This CDR3 is 17 amino acids long. This chain's CDR3 is CASSFLSGGYSYNEQFF. CDR3 sequence (DNA): TGTGCCAGCAGCTTCCTTAGCGGGGGGTATTCCTACAATGAGCAGTTCTTC.

This clone appeared a single time. The chain links TRBV3-1 (or the pseudogene TRBV3-2) to TRBJ1-1, with a tentative D call TRBD1 (5 bases). Germline V gene lookup returns CDR1 LGHDT and CDR2 YNNKEL (reference sequence). This CDR3 spans 15 amino acids. V was pared by 1 base and J by 0 bases, with 9 bases between. The CDR3 protein is CASSQGGLMNTEAFF. In nucleotides, the CDR3 is TGTGCCAGCAGCCAAGGGGGCCTCATGAACACTGAAGCTTTCTTT.

This chain links TRBV19 with TRBJ1-5; TRBD1 aligns across 7 bases. This CDR3 contains 15 residues. V lost 6 bases to trimming and J lost 2 bases; unmatched junction nucleotides: 7. Germline CDR1 and CDR2: LNHDA and SQIVND (reference sequence). The CDR3 region is CASRKGARGNQPQHF. DNA of the CDR3: TGTGCCAGTAGAAAGGGGGCGCGGGGCAATCAGCCCCAGCATTTT.

The rearrangement joins TRBV28 to TRBJ2-1, with D perhaps matching TRBD2 (6 bases). This CDR3 is built from 16 residues. Germline V gives CDR1 MDHEN, CDR2 SYDVKM. Trimming removed 4 bases from V and 6 bases from J, with 19 bases in between. The CDR3 reads CASSSNKWGVTNEQFF. CDR3 DNA: TGTGCCAGCAGTTCTAACAAATGGGGGGTAACCAATGAGCAGTTCTTC.

This rearrangement joins TRBV7-3 to TRBJ2-2; D gene uncertain. Between the trimmed V and J ends, which lost 4 bases and 4 bases, there was a span of 4 bases. CDR1 is SGHTA and CDR2 is FQGTGA in the germline V gene. This CDR3 is 12 amino acids long. The CDR3 nucleotides read TGTGCCAGCAGCTCGAGCACCGGGGAGCTGTTTTTT. Its protein product is CASSSSTGELFF.

DNA for the CDR3: TGTGCCAGCAGCTTGAACAGGGTACGCGAAAAACTGTTTTTT. Protein product: CASSLNRVREKLFF. The rearrangement links TRBV7-2 to TRBJ1-4, with D perhaps TRBD1 (6 bases). The V end was cut by 3 bases, the J end by 8 bases, with 13 bases between. Germline lookup yields CDR1 SGHTA and CDR2 FQGNSA. The CDR3 has 14 amino acids.

The chain couples TRBV5-4 to TRBJ1-5, with 7 nucleotides matching TRBD1. The CDR3 has 16 residues. J lost 2 bases, V lost 0 bases, and 5 bases had no gene match. Per germline, CDR1 SGHNT and CDR2 YYREEE (reference sequence). CDR3 sequence: CASSLGGGGGNQPQHF. The CDR3 DNA reads as TGTGCCAGCAGCTTGGGAGGGGGCGGCGGCAATCAGCCCCAGCATTTT.

The chain joins TRBV29-1 to TRBJ2-2, with D perhaps TRBD1 or TRBD2 (6 bases each). The CDR3 has 13 residues. Trimming removed 4 bases at V and 5 bases at J, with 11 bases between. The V gene's germline CDR1 is SQVTM and CDR2 ANQGSEA. The CDR3 region has the DNA TGCAGCGTTGGCCGAGGGGGGACCGGGGAGCTGTTTTTT. The encoded protein is CSVGRGGTGELFF.